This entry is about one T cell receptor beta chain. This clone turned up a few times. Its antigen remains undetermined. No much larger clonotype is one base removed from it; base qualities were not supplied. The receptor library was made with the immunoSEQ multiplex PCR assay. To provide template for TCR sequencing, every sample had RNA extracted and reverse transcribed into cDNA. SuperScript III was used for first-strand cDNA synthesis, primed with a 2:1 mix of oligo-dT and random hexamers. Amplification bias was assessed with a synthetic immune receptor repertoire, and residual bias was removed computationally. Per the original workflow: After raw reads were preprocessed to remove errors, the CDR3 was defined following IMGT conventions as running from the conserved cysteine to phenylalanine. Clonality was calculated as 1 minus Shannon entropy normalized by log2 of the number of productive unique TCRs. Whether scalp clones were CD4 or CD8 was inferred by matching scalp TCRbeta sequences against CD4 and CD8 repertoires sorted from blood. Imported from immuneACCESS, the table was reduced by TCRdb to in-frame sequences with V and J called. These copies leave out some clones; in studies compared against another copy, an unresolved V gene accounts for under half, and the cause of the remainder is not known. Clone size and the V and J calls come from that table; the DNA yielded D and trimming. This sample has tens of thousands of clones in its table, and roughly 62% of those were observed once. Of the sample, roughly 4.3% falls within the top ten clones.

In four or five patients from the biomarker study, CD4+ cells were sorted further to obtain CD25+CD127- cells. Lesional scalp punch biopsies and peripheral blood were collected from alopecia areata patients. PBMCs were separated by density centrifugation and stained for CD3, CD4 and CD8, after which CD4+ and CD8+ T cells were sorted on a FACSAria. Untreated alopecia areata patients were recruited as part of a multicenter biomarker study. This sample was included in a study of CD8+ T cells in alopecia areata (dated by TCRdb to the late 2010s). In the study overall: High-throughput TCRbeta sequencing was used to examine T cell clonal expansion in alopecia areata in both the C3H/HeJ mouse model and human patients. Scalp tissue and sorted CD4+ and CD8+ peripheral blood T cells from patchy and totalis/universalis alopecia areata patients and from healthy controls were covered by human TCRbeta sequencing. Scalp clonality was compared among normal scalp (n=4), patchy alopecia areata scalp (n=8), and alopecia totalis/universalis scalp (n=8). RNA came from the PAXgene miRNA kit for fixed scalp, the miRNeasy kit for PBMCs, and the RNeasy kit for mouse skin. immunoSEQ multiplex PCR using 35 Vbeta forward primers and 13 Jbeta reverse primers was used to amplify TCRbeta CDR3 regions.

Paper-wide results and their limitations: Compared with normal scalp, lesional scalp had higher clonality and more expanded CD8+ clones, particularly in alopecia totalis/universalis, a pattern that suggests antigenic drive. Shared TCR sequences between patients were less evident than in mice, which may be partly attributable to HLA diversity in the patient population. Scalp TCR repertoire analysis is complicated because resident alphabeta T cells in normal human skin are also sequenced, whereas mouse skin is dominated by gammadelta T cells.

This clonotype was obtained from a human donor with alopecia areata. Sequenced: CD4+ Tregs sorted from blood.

The CDR3 region: CAWRRGGRDTQYF. The bases are TGTGCCTGGAGGCGGGGGGGCCGGGATACGCAGTATTTT. This chain joins TRBV30 to TRBJ2-3; TRBD2 agrees with 9 junctional bases. The CDR3 runs 13 amino acids, cysteine and phenylalanine included. The entry retains the CDR3 DNA only, 39 bases that are in frame from base 1. The germline V gene (reference sequence) sets CDR1 to GTSNPN and CDR2 to SVGIG. Germline trimming amounts to 3 bases on V and 6 bases on J, with 4 as the count of junction bases outside the gene matches.